This T cell receptor (beta chain) was retrieved from a study of beta chain features in type 1 diabetes. The study's findings and limits: Type 1 diabetes patients showed a moderate but significant shortening of TCRB CDR3s in all four CD4+ subsets.

This clone was seen more than once but under ten times. Its specificity is not known. Germline lookup yields CDR1 MNHNS and CDR2 SASEGT. This CDR3 has 15 amino acids. Unmatched junction bases numbered 8, after V lost 8 bases and J lost 0 bases. The isolated RNA, all of it, was reverse transcribed, so expressed TCRB transcripts were what got sequenced. The data were produced by immunoSEQ multiplex PCR, yet TCRdb's version contains in-frame clones alone and is incomplete. The table has some 500,000 clones, about an eighth seen once. The sequenced sample was naive CD4+ T cells from blood. The J gene is TRBJ2-3, the V gene TRBV6-1; 7 bases align to TRBD1. The receptor's source is a woman between 18 and 29 years old in good health. CDR3 bases: TGTGCCAGCCGTACGGGACAGTCAAGCACAGATACGCAGTATTTT. Its translation is CASRTGQSSTDTQYF.